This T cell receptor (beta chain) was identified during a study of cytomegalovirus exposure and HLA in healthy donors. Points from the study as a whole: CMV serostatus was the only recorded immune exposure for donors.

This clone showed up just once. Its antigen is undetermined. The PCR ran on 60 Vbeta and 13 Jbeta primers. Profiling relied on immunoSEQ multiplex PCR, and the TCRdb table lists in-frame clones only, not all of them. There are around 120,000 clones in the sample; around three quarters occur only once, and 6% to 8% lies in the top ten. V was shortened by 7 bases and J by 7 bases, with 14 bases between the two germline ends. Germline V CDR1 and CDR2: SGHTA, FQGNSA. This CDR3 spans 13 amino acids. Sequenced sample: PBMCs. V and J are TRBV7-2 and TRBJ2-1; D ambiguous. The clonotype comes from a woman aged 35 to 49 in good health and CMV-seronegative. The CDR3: CASIRGRANEQFF. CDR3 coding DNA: TGTGCCAGCATTCGCGGAAGAGCGAATGAGCAGTTCTTC. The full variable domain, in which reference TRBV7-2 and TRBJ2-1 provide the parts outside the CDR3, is GAGVSQSPSNKVTEKGKDVELRCDPISGHTALYWYRQSLGQGLEFLIYFQGNSAPDKSGLPSDRFSAERTGGSVSTLTIQRTQQEDSAVYLCASIRGRANEQFFGPGTRLTVL.